This TCR beta chain was observed in a study of blood T cell repertoires in COVID-19. Study-level background: Acute and convalescent COVID-19 samples came from the United States, Italy and Spain.

The table lists this clone with many counts. The CDR3 length is 16 residues. Germline-derived CDR1 and CDR2 are SEHNR and FQNEAQ (reference sequence). The trim removed 2 bases at V and 8 bases at J, leaving 10 bases unmatched. How the authors handled the data: Reference gene primer amplification yielded estimated nucleated cell counts. Sequencing was performed with immunoSEQ multiplex PCR; in TCRdb, only in-frame clones are kept and a portion is missing. V, J and clone size reflect that table, while D and trimming were determined from the DNA. The data show approximately 490,000 clones, 87% seen once. Enrollees, roughly 18 to 90 years old, lived in fewer than 25 US areas. Cohort assignment relied on participant-reported clinical history.

V is TRBV7-9 and J is TRBJ2-1; 9 bases are a match to TRBD1. The clonotype was recovered from a woman younger than 30 who had recovered from COVID-19. Sequenced: PBMCs or T cells enriched from blood (not recorded which). The CDR3: CASSLLIGTGSHEQFF. The CDR3 DNA reads as TGTGCCAGCAGCTTATTAATCGGGACAGGGTCTCATGAGCAGTTCTTC.